These 23 T cell receptor beta chains share one sample of origin, sequenced in a study of T cell repertoires in cytomegalovirus infection. TCRdb reprocessed the reads via MiXCR and lists one record per CDR3 protein. The sample records around 900,000 distinct CDR3 sequences, around 30% being singletons. These receptors' targets are unknown. Material: cultured CD8+ T cells from PBMCs, obtained from culture after CMV antigen stimulation. These TCRs come from a human donor in good health (CMV status not recorded). Some clones in this sample may be carry-over from other donors' samples.

The chain links TRBV27 to TRBJ1-5; D is undetermined. The CDR3 is 14 amino acids. Germline V gene sequence: CDR1 MNHEY, CDR2 SMNVEV (reference sequence). V was pared by 6 bases and J by 2 bases, with 11 bases between. This chain's CDR3 is CASRSSGGNQPQHF. The CDR3 DNA sequence: TGTGCCAGCAGGTCGTCTGGGGGCAATCAGCCCCAGCATTTT.

V gene TRBV6-1 combines with J gene TRBJ1-2; TRBD1 aligns across 7 bases. Germline CDR1 MNHNS, CDR2 SASEGT. This CDR3 region has 17 residues. Losses at the gene ends were 0 bases for V and 8 bases for J; bases not matched to a gene: 15. CDR3 amino acids: CASSEAPNSGDRQGYTF. CDR3 nucleotides: TGTGCCAGCAGTGAAGCGCCGAACTCAGGGGACAGACAAGGCTACACCTTC.

This clonotype was counted at least ten times. This chain connects TRBV12-3 or TRBV12-4 to TRBJ1-1, with 10 nucleotides matching TRBD1. V dropped 5 bases and J dropped 3; count of bases not matched to a gene: 15. The CDR3 runs 18 residues. The chain's CDR3 is CASSLPGQGGKVDTEAFF. Here the CDR3 DNA reads TGTGCCAGCAGTCTCCCTGGACAGGGGGGAAAGGTGGACACTGAAGCTTTCTTT.

The rearrangement joins TRBV13 to TRBJ2-7, with D possibly TRBD1 on 6 matching bases. Germline V gene data show CDR1 as PRHDT and CDR2 as FYEKMQ (reference sequence). CDR3 size: 14 residues. The V gene lost 3 bases and the J gene lost 7 bases, with 16 bases spanning the gap. CDR3 DNA sequence: TGTGCCAGCAGCTTGAACAGGGACCCCACAGAGCAGTACGTC. It translates to CASSLNRDPTEQYV.

The chain is built from TRBV7-3 and TRBJ1-2, with D possibly being TRBD1 (6 bases). Looked up from germline, CDR1 is SGHTA and CDR2 is FQGTGA. The CDR3 contains 14 residues. Trimming took 5 bases from V and 3 from J, leaving 13 bases between them. CDR3 sequence reads: CASSPRDIYYGYTF. The CDR3 bases are TGTGCCAGCAGCCCACGGGACATCTACTATGGCTACACCTTC.

The table lists this clonotype with a few counts. The chain links TRBV7-2 to TRBJ2-3, with TRBD2 identical over 12 bases. Germline-derived CDR1 and CDR2 are SGHTA and FQGNSA. V was clipped by 3 bases and J by 0 bases; unmatched bases: 10. The CDR3 is 19 amino acids. The CDR3 sequence: CASSFKTSGGPTSTDTQYF. In DNA, the CDR3 is TGTGCCAGCAGCTTTAAGACTAGCGGGGGACCTACAAGCACAGATACGCAGTATTTT.

The sample holds one count of this clonotype. The chain couples TRBV6-1 to TRBJ2-3; D ambiguous. The V end was cut by 8 bases, the J end by 7 bases, with 10 bases between. The germline CDR1 and CDR2 sequences are MNHNS and SASEGT. CDR3 length: 11 residues. The CDR3 DNA reads as TGTGCCAGCGAGGTGGGCTATACGCAGTATTTT. This translates into CASEVGYTQYF.

CDR3 nucleotides: TGCAGTGCTAGAGACGACTCGGCAAGCAATCAGCCCCAGCATTTT. It translates to CSARDDSASNQPQHF. The chain has TRBV20-1 and TRBJ1-5, with no clear D. Germline-derived CDR1 and CDR2 are DFQATT and SNEGSKA (reference sequence). The CDR3 totals 15 residues. The V gene lost 0 bases and the J gene lost 1 base, with 10 bases spanning the gap.

In regard to this clonotype: Given a much more abundant clone one base away, this may be a read error. Because it lacks the conserved phenylalanine or tryptophan at the end, this CDR3 is likely a read error. This chain connects TRBV9 to TRBJ2-3; D not resolved. This CDR3 has 11 amino acids. V lost 4 bases and J lost 7, with 7 bases in between. In germline, CDR1 is SGDLS, CDR2 YYNGEE. The CDR3 protein is CASSRSNTQYL. The CDR3 DNA follows: TGTGCCAGCAGCAGATCTAATACGCAGTATTTG.

This clonotype was seen a few times. The V and J genes are TRBV11-2 and TRBJ2-7; TRBD1 matches 9 bases. Trimming cost V 2 bases and J 4 bases; bases outside gene matches: 9. The CDR3 has 16 amino acids. Per the germline V gene, CDR1 is SGHAT and CDR2 is FQNNGV. The CDR3 is CASSLYRGLPSYEQYV. The DNA for the CDR3 is TGTGCCAGCAGCTTATACAGGGGGCTACCCTCGTACGAGCAGTACGTC.

This sequence joins TRBV24-1 and TRBJ2-1, with D perhaps assigned TRBD1 or TRBD2 (5 bases each). The germline CDR1 and CDR2 sequences are KGHDR and SFDVKD. V shed 7 bases and J shed 2 bases, with 14 bases lying between them. The CDR3 totals 15 residues. CDR3: CATSPGTPTYNEQFF. Here the CDR3 DNA reads TGTGCCACCAGCCCGGGGACGCCCACCTACAATGAGCAGTTCTTC.

This clonotype was seen ten or more times. The rearrangement uses TRBV7-8 and TRBJ2-3, with 8 positions matching TRBD2. Germline-derived CDR1 and CDR2 are SGHVS and FQNEAQ. The CDR3 consists of 16 residues. The trim removed 5 bases at V and 2 bases at J, leaving 9 bases unmatched. The CDR3 reads CASSRGVSGVTDTQYF. The CDR3, as DNA: TGTGCCAGCAGCCGAGGGGTTAGCGGGGTCACAGATACGCAGTATTTT.

The chain recombines TRBV12-3 or TRBV12-4 with TRBJ2-3; no firm D call. Trimming removed 3 bases at V and 0 bases at J, with 10 bases between. The CDR3 extends over 15 amino acids. Here the CDR3 DNA reads TGTGCCAGCAGTTTGAGGCCGACTAGCACAGATACGCAGTATTTT. This translates into CASSLRPTSTDTQYF.

This clonotype was counted a few times. V gene TRBV14 combines with J gene TRBJ2-1; TRBD2 matches at 8 bases. V shed 5 bases, J shed 8 bases, and the junction held 11 bases outside the gene matches. The CDR3 spans 15 residues. The germline V gene has CDR1 SGHDN and CDR2 FVKESK. The CDR3 loop is CASSFRGGGRYEQFF. The CDR3 nucleotides read TGTGCCAGCAGCTTTCGGGGGGGGGGCCGTTATGAGCAGTTCTTC. Full variable domain (rest looked up from reference TRBV14 and TRBJ2-1): EAGVTQFPSHSVIEKGQTVTLRCDPISGHDNLYWYRRVMGKEIKFLLHFVKESKQDESGMPNNRFLAERTGGTYSTLKVQPAELEDSGVYFCASSFRGGGRYEQFFGPGTRLTVL.

This chain joins TRBV27 and TRBJ1-3, with 7 bases that match TRBD1. The V gene's germline CDR1 is MNHEY and CDR2 SMNVEV (reference sequence). This CDR3 has 13 residues. The trim removed 3 bases at V and 7 bases at J, leaving 3 bases unmatched. The CDR3 loop is CASSFTGANTIYF. In nucleotides, the CDR3 is TGTGCCAGCAGTTTTACAGGGGCTAACACCATATATTTT.

The rearrangement uses TRBV27 and TRBJ2-3, with D possibly called TRBD1 or TRBD2 (6 bases each). Germline CDR1 and CDR2: MNHEY and SMNVEV (reference sequence). V lost 2 bases to trimming and J lost 3 bases, with 15 bases between them. CDR3 length: 16 residues. The CDR3 is CASSLARGAGTDTQYF. CDR3 DNA: TGTGCCAGCAGTTTAGCGAGGGGGGCTGGGACAGATACGCAGTATTTT.

This clonotype has a count of ten or more. The chain is built from TRBV7-6 and TRBJ2-5, with D hard to call. Germline V gene sequence: CDR1 SGHVS, CDR2 FNYEAQ. The CDR3 extends over 11 amino acids. Trimming took off 8 bases at V and 0 bases at J, with 4 bases between the two ends. The CDR3 DNA follows: TGTGCCAGCGTCTACCAAGAGACCCAGTACTTC. Amino acids: CASVYQETQYF.

This clonotype was seen ten or more times. The gene calls are TRBV7-2 and TRBJ2-7; D is perhaps TRBD2 (5 bases). This CDR3 region has 15 residues. Between the trimmed V and J ends, which lost 5 bases and 4 bases, there was a span of 18 bases. Germline values: CDR1 SGHTA, CDR2 FQGNSA. For the CDR3, the DNA is TGTGCCAGCAGCCCCCGGGAATCGACACTTTACGAGCAGTACGTC. Translation gives CASSPRESTLYEQYV.

CDR3 amino acids: CASTEHSSTDTQYF. For the CDR3, the DNA is TGTGCCAGCACCGAGCATAGCAGCACAGATACGCAGTATTTT. The chain combines TRBV12-3 or TRBV12-4 with TRBJ2-3; D gene ambiguous. V shed 7 bases and J shed 0 bases, with 11 bases lying between them. CDR3 length: 14 amino acids.

The chain couples TRBV12-3 or TRBV12-4 to TRBJ2-2; 11 bases align to TRBD2. This CDR3 region has 16 residues. V shed 5 bases and J 1 base; nucleotides not matched to a gene: 3. CDR3 amino acids: CASSGTSGKNTGELFF. The CDR3 DNA reads as TGTGCCAGCAGTGGGACTAGCGGAAAGAACACCGGGGAGCTGTTTTTT.

CDR3 coding DNA: TGTGCCAGCAGTCCCTACCAGGACTCCTATAATTCACCCCTCCACTTT. As protein: CASSPYQDSYNSPLHF. The chain combines TRBV6-6 with TRBJ1-6; no definite D call. V shed 5 bases and J shed 0 bases, with 11 bases lying between them. CDR3 size: 16 residues. CDR1 and CDR2 from the germline V gene are MNHNY and SVGAGI (reference sequence).

V gene TRBV19 combines with J gene TRBJ2-6; D not certain. CDR3 length: 16 amino acids. V gave up 5 bases and J gave up 0 bases, with 11 bases separating them. The germline V gene has CDR1 LNHDA and CDR2 SQIVND (reference sequence). This CDR3 is CASSGVSISGANVLTF. CDR3 in DNA: TGTGCCAGTAGTGGAGTGAGCATCTCTGGGGCCAACGTCCTGACTTTC.

Comment on this clonotype: Possible read error: a much larger clone is one base away. The V gene is TRBV7-8, the J gene TRBJ2-7; 9 bases align to TRBD2. This CDR3 contains 17 residues. From germline, CDR1 is SGHVS and CDR2 FQNEAQ. The CDR3, as DNA: TGTGCCAGCAGCTTAACTGGCGCGGGGGGGCTGATTTACGAGCTGTACGTC. This encodes CASSLTGAGGLIYELYV.